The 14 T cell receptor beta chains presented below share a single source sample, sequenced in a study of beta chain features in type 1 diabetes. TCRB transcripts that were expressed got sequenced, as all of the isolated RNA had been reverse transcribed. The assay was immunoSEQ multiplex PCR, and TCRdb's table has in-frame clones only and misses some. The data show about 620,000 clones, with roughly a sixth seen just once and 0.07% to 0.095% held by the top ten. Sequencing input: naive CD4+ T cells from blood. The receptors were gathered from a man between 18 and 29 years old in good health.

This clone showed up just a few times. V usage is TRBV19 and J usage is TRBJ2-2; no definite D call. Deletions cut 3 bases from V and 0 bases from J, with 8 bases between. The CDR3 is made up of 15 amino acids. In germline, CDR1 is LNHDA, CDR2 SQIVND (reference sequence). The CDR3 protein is CASSMGIPNTGELFF. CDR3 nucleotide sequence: TGTGCCAGTAGTATGGGGATCCCGAACACCGGGGAGCTGTTTTTT. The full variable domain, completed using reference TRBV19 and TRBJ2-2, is DGGITQSPKYLFRKEGQNVTLSCEQNLNHDAMYWYRQDPGQGLRLIYYSQIVNDFQKGDIAEGYSVSREKKESFPLTVTSAQKNPTAFYLCASSMGIPNTGELFFGEGSRLTVL.

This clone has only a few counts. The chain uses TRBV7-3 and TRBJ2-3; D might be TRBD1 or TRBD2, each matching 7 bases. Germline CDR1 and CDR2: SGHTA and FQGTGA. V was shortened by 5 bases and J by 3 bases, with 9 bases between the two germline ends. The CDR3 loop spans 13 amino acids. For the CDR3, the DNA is TGTGCCAGCAGCCAGGGGGGGACAGATACGCAGTATTTT. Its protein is CASSQGGTDTQYF. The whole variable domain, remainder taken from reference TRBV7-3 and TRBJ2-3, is GAGVSQTPSNKVTEKGKYVELRCDPISGHTALYWYRQSLGQGPEFLIYFQGTGAADDSGLPNDRFFAVRPEGSVSTLKIQRTERGDSAVYLCASSQGGTDTQYFGPGTRLTVL.

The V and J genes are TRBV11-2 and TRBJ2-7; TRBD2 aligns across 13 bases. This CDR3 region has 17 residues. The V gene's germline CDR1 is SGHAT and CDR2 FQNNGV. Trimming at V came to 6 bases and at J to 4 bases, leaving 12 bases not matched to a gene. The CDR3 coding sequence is TGTGCCAGCAGGCCCGGCCCGACTAGCGGGAGGTGGTACGAGCAGTACTTC. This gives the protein CASRPGPTSGRWYEQYF.

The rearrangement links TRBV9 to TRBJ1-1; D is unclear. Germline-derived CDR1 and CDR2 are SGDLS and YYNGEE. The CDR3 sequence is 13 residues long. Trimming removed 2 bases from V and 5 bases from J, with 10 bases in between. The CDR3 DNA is TGTGCCAGCAGCGTCCGTGGGTGGACTGAAGCTTTCTTT. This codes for CASSVRGWTEAFF.

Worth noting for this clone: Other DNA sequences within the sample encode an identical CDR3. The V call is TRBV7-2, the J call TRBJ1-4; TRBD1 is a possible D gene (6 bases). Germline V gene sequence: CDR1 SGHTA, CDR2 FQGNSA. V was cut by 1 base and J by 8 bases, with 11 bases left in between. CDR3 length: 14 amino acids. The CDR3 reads CASSLDRVGEKLFF. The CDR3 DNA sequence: TGTGCCAGCAGCTTAGACAGGGTTGGGGAAAAACTGTTTTTT.

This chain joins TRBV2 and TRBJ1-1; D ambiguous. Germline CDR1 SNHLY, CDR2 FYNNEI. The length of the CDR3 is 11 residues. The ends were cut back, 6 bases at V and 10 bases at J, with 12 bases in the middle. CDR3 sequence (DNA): TGTGCCAGCAGAGCTCAAGTCGCAGCTTTCTTT. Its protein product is CASRAQVAAFF.

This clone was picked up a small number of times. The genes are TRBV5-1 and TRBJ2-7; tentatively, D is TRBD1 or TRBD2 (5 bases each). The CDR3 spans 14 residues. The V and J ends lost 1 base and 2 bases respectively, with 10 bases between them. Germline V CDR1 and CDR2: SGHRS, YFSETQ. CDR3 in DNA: TGCGCCAGCAGCTTGATTGGGGGTACCTACGAGCAGTACTTC. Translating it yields CASSLIGGTYEQYF.

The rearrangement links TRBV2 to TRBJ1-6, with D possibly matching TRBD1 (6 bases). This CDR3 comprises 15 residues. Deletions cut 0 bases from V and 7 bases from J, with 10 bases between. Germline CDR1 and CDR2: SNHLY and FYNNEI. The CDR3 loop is CASSEAQGSNSPLHF. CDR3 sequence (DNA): TGTGCCAGCAGTGAAGCTCAGGGGAGCAATTCACCCCTCCACTTT.

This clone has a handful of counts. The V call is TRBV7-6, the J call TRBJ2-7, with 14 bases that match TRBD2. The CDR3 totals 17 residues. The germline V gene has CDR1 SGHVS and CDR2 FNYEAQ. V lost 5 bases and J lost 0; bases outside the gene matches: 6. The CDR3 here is CASSTRTSGRNSYEQYF. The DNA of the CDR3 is TGTGCCAGCAGCACACGGACTAGCGGGAGGAACTCCTACGAGCAGTACTTC.

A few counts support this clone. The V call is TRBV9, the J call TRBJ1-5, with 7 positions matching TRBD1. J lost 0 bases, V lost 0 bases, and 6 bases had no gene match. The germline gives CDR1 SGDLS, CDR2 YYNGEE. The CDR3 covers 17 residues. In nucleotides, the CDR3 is TGTGCCAGCAGCGTAGGGGGCAGGGGGTATAGCAATCAGCCCCAGCATTTT. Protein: CASSVGGRGYSNQPQHF.

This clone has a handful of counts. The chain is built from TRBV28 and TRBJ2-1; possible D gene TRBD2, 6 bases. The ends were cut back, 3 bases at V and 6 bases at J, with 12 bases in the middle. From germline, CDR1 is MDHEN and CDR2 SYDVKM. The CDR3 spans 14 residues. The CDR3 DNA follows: TGTGCCAGCAGTTTTCCCGGGAGAAGCAATGAGCAGTTCTTC. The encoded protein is CASSFPGRSNEQFF.

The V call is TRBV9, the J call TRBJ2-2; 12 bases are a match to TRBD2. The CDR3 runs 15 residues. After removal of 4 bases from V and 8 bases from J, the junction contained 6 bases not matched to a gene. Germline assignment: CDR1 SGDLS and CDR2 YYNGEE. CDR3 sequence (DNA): TGTGCCAGCAGCTGGAGACTAGCGGGAGTAGGGGAGCTGTTTTTT. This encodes CASSWRLAGVGELFF. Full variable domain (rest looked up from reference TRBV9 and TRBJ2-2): DSGVTQTPKHLITATGQRVTLRCSPRSGDLSVYWYQQSLDQGLQFLIQYYNGEERAKGNILERFSAQQFPDLHSELNLSSLELGDSALYFCASSWRLAGVGELFFGEGSRLTVL.

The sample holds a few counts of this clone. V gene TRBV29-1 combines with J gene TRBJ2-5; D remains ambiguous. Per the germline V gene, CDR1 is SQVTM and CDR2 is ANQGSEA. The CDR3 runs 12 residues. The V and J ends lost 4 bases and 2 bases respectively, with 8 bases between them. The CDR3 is CSVGLRQETQYF. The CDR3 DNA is TGCAGCGTTGGACTGAGACAAGAGACCCAGTACTTC.

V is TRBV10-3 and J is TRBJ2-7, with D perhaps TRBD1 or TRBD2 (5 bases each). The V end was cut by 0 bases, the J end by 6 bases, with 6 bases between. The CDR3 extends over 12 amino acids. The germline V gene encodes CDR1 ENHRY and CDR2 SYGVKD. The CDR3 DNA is TGTGCCATCAGTGAGTCGGGGGTCGAGCAGTACTTC. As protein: CAISESGVEQYF.